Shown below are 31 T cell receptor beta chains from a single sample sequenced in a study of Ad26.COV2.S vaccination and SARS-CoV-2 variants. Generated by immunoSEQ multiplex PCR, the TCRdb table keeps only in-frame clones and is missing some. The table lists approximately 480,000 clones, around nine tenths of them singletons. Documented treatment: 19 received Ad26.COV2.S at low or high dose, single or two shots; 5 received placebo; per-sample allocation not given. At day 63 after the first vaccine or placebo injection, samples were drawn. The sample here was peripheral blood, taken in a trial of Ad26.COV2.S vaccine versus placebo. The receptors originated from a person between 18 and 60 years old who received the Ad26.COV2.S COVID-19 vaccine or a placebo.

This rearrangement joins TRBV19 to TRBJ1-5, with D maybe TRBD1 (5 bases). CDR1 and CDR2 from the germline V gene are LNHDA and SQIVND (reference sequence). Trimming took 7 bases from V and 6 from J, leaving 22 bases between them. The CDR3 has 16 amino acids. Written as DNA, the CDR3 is TGTGCCAGTATGGGACCGCAGTCCAGATTATTTCAGCCCCAGCATTTT. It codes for CASMGPQSRLFQPQHF.

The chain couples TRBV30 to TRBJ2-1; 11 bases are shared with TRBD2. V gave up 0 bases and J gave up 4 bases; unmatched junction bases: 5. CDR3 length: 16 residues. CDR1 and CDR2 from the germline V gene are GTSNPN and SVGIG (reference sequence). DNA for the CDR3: TGTGCCTGGAGTGTAATACTAGCGGGAGTATACAATGAGCAGTTCTTC. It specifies CAWSVILAGVYNEQFF.

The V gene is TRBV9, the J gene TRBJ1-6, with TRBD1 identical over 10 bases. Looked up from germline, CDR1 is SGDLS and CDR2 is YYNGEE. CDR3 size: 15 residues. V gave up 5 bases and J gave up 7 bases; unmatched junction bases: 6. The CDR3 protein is CASSETGGRNSPLHF. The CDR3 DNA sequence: TGTGCCAGCAGTGAGACAGGGGGCAGGAATTCACCCCTCCACTTT.

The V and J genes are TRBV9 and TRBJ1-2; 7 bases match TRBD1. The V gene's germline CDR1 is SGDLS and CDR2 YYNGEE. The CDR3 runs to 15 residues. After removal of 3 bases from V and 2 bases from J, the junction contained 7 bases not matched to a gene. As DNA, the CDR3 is TGTGCCAGCAGCGCAACAGGGGCTATAAACTATGGCTACACCTTC. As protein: CASSATGAINYGYTF.

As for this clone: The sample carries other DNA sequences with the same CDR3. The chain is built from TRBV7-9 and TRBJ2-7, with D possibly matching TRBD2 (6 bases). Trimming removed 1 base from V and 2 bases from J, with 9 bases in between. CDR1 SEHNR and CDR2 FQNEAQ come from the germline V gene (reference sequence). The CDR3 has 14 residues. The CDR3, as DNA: TGTGCCAGCAGCTTAGTCGGGGGAACCTACGAGCAGTACTTC. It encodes CASSLVGGTYEQYF.

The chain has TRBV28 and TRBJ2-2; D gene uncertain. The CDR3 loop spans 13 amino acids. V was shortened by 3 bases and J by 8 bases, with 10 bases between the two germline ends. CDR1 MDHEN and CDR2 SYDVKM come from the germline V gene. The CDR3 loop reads CASSFPPAGELFF. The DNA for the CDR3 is TGTGCCAGCAGTTTCCCCCCGGCGGGGGAGCTGTTTTTT.

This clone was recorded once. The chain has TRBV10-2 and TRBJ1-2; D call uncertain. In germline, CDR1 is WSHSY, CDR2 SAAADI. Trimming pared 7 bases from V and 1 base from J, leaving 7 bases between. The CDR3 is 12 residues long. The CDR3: CASIGNNYGYTF. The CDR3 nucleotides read TGCGCCAGCATAGGGAATAACTATGGCTACACCTTC.

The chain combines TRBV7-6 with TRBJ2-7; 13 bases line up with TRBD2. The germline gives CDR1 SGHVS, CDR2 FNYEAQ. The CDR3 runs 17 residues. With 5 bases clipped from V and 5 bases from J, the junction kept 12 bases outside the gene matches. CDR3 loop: CASSLGTSGTVPNEQYF. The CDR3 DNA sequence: TGTGCCAGCAGCCTCGGGACTAGCGGGACGGTTCCTAACGAGCAGTACTTC.

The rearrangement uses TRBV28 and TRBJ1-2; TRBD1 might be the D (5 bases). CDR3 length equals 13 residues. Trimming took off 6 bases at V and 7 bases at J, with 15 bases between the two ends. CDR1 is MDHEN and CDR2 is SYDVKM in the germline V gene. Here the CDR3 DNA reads TGTGCCAGCAGACAAGGGACGGCCGGTGGCTACACCTTC. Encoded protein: CASRQGTAGGYTF.

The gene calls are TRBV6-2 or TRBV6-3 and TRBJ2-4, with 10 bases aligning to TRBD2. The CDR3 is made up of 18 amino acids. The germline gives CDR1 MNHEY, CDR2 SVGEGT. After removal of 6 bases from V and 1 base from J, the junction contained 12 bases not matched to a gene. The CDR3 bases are TGTGCCAGCAGCCCTAGCGGGAGACGGGAGGCGGCCAAAAACATTCAGTACTTC. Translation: CASSPSGRREAAKNIQYF.

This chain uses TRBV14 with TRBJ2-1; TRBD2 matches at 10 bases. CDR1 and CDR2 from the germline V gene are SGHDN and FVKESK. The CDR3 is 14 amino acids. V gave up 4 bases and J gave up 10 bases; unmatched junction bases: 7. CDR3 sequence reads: CASSLKLAGVEQFF. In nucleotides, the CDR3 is TGTGCCAGCAGCCTAAAGCTAGCGGGAGTAGAGCAGTTCTTC.

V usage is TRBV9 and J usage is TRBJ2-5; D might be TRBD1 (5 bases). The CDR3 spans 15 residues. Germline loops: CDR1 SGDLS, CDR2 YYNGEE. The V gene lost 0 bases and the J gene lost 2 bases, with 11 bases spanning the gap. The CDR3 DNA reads TGTGCCAGCAGCGTAGAGGGGCAGAGACAAGAGACCCAGTACTTC. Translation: CASSVEGQRQETQYF.

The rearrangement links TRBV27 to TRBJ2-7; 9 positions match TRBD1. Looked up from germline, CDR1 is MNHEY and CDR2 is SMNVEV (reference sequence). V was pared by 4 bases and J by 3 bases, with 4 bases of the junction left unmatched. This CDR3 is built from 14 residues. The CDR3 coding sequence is TGTGCCAGCAGTTGGGGGGGACAGGGCTACGAGCAGTACTTC. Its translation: CASSWGGQGYEQYF.

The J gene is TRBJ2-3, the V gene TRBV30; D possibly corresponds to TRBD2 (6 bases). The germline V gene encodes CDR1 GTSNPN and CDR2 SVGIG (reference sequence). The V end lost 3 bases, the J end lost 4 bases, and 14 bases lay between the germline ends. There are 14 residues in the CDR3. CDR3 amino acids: CAWSPGDVADTQYF. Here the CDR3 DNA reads TGTGCCTGGAGCCCGGGAGATGTGGCAGATACGCAGTATTTT.

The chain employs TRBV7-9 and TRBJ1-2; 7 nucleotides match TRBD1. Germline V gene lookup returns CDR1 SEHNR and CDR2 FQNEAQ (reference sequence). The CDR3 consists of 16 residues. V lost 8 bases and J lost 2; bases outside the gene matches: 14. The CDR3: CASRAGQRIRNYGYTF. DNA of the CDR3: TGTGCCAGCCGCGCGGGACAGAGGATTAGGAACTATGGCTACACCTTC.

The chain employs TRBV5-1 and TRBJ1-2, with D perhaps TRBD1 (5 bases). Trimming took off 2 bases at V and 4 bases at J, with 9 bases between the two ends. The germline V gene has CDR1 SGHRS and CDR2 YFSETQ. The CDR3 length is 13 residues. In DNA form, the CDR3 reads TGCGCCAGCAGCTTAGGGGACTTCTATGGCTACACCTTC. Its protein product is CASSLGDFYGYTF.

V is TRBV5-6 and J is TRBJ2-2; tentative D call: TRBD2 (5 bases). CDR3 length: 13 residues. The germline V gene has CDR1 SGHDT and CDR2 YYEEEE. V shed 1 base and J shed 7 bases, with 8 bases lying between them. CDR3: CASSLWAGGELFF. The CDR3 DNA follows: TGTGCCAGCAGCTTGTGGGCGGGCGGGGAGCTGTTTTTT. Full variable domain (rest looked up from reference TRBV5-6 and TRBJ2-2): DAGVTQSPTHLIKTRGQQVTLRCSPKSGHDTVSWYQQALGQGPQFIFQYYEEEERQRGNFPDRFSGHQFPNYSSELNVNALLLGDSALYLCASSLWAGGELFFGEGSRLTVL.

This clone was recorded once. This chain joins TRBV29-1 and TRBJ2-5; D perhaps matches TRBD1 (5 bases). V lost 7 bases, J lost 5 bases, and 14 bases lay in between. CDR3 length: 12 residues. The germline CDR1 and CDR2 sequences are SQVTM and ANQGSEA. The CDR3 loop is CSGAVPGETQYF. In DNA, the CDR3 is TGCAGCGGCGCCGTACCAGGGGAGACCCAGTACTTC.

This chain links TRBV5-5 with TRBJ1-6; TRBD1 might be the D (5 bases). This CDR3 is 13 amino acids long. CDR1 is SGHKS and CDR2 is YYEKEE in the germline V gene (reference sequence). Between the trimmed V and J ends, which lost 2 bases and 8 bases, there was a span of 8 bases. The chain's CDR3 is CASSFGGDSPLHF. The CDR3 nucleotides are TGTGCCAGCAGCTTCGGGGGGGATTCACCCCTCCACTTT.

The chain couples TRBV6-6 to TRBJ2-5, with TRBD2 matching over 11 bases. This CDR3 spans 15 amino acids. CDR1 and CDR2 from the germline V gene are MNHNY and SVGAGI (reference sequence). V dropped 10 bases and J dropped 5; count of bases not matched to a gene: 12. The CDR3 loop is CATTITSGGAETQYF. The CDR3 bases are TGTGCCACCACTATAACTAGCGGGGGCGCGGAGACCCAGTACTTC.

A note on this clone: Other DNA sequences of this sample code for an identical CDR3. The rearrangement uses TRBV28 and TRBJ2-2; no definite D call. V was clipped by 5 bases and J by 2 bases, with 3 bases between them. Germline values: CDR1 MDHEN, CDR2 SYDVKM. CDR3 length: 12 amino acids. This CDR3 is CASSLNTGELFF. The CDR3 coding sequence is TGTGCCAGCAGTCTCAACACCGGGGAGCTGTTTTTT.

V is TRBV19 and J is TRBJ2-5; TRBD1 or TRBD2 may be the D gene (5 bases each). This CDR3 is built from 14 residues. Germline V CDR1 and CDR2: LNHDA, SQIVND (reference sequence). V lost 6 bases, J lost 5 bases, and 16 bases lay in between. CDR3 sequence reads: CASSDGTWGETQYF. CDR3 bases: TGTGCCAGTAGCGACGGGACCTGGGGGGAGACCCAGTACTTC.

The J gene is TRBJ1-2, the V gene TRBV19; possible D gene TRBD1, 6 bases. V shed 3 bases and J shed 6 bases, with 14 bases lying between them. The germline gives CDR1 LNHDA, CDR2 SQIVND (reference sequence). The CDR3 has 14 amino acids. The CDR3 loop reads CASSIGQSTDGYTF. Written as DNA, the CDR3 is TGTGCCAGTAGTATCGGACAGTCAACTGATGGCTACACCTTC.

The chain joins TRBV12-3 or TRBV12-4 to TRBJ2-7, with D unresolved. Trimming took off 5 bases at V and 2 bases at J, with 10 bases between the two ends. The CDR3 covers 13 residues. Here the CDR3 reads CASSNNPTYEQYF. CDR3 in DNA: TGTGCCAGCAGTAACAATCCGACCTACGAGCAGTACTTC.

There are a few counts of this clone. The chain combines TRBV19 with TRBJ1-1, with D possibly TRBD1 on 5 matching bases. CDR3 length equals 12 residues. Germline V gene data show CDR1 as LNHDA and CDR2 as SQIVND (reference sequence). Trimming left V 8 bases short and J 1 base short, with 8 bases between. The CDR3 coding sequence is TGTGCCAGTTCGGGGCAGAACACTGAAGCTTTCTTT. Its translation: CASSGQNTEAFF.

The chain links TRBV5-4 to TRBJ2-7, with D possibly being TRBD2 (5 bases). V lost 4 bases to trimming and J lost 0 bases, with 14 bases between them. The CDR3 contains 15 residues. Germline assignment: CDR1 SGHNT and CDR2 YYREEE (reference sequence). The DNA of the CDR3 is TGTGCCAGCAGCCGAGATTGGACTCGCTCCTACGAGCAGTACTTC. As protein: CASSRDWTRSYEQYF.

The CDR3 reads CASSSTGGSPKNIQYF. DNA for the CDR3: TGTGCCAGCAGTTCAACAGGGGGCTCTCCCAAAAACATTCAGTACTTC. The chain couples TRBV5-5 to TRBJ2-4, with 9 bases that match TRBD1. The CDR3 extends over 16 amino acids. The germline V gene encodes CDR1 SGHKS and CDR2 YYEKEE (reference sequence). The V gene end was trimmed by 5 bases and the J gene end by 2 bases; junction bases not matched to a gene: 8.

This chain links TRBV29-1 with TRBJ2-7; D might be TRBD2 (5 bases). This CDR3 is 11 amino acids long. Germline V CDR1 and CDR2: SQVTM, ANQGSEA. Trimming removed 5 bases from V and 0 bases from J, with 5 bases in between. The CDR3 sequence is CSVSGSYEQYF. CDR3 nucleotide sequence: TGCAGCGTTAGCGGCTCCTACGAGCAGTACTTC.

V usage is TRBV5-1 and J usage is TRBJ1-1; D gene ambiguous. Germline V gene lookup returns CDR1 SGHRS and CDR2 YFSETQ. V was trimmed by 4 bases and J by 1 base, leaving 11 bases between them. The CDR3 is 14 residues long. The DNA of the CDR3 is TGCGCCAGCAGCCTAGGACTTAGGAACACTGAAGCTTTCTTT. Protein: CASSLGLRNTEAFF.

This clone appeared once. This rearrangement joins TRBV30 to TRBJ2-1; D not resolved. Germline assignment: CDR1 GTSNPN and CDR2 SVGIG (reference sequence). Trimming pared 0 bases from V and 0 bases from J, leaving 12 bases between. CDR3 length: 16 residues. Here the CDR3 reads CAWSVHGLSSYNEQFF. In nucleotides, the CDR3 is TGTGCCTGGAGTGTTCACGGGTTGAGCTCCTACAATGAGCAGTTCTTC.

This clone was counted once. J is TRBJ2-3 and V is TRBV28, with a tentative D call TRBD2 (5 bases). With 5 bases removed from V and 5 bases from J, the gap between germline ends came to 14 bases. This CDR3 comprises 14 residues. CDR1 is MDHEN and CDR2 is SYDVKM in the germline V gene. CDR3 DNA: TGTGCCAGCAGTGGGGAAGCGAGCGGAGATACGCAGTATTTT. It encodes CASSGEASGDTQYF.